This T cell receptor beta chain was identified in a study of shared clonotypes between healthy human individuals. Study-wide points: Only a few donors were included, so the genetic and exposure-history diversity represented was limited.

The V end lost 4 bases, the J end lost 5 bases, and 12 bases lay between the germline ends. Per germline, CDR1 ENHRY and CDR2 SYGVKD. There are 13 residues in the CDR3. A split of CD4+ cells into CD45RA+ naive and CD45RA-negative memory subsets was performed. Points on this clone: The antigen remains undetermined.

Assay: immunoSEQ multiplex PCR; the TCRdb copy retains only in-frame clones and omits some. This sample has a few million clones, with around 94% found just once. Sequences were obtained from naive CD4+ T cells sorted from blood. Described subset: CD45RA+ positively selected. This chain joins TRBV10-3 and TRBJ2-7; D is undetermined. This TCR derives from a man younger than 35 in good health. The CDR3 sequence is CAISGGNHDEQYF. DNA of the CDR3: TGTGCCATCAGTGGGGGTAATCATGACGAGCAGTACTTC.